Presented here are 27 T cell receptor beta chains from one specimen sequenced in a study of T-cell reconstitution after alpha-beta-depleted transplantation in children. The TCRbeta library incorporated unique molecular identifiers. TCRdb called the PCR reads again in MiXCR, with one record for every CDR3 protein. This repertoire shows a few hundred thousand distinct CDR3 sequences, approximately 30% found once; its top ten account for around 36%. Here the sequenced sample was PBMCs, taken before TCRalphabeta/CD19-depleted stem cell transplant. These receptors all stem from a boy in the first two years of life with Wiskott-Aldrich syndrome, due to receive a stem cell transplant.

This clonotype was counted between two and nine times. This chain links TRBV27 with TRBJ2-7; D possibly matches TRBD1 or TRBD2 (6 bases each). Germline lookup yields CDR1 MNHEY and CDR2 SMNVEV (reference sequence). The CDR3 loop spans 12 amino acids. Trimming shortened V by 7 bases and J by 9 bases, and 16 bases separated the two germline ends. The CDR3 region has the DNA TGTGCCAGCAAAGAACAGGGAGGCGCGCAGTACTTC. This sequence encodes CASKEQGGAQYF.

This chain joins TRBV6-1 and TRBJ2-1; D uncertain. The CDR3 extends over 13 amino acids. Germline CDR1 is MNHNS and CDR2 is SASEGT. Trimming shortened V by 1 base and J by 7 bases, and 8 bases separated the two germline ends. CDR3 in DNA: TGTGCCAGCAGTGAAGTACTAAGAAATGAGCAGTTCTTC. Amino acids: CASSEVLRNEQFF.

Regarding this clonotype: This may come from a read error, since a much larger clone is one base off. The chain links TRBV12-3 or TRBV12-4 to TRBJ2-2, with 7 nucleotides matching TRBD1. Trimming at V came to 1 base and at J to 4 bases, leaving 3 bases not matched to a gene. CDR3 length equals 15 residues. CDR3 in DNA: TGTGCCAGCAGTTTAGTGGCAGGGGGCACCGGGGAGCTGTTTTTT. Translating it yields CASSLVAGGTGELFF.

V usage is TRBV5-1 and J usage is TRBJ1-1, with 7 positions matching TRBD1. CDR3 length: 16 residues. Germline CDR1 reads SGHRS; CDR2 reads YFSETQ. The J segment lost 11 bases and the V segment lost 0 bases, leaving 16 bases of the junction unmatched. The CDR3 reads CASSLAPAGGGPAAFF. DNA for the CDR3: TGCGCCAGCAGCTTGGCCCCGGCAGGGGGTGGGCCTGCTGCTTTCTTT.

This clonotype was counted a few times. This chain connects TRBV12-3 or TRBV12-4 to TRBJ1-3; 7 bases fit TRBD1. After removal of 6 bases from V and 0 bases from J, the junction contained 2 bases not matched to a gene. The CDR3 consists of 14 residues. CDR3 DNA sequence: TGTGCCAGCAGCAGGGGGAACTCTGGAAACACCATATATTTT. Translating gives CASSRGNSGNTIYF.

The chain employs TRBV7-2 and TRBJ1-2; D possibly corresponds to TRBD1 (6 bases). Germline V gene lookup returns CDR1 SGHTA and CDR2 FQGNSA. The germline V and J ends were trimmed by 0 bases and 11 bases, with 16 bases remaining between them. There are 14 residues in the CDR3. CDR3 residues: CASSLAPRGSGYTF. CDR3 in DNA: TGTGCCAGCAGCTTAGCGCCCAGGGGAAGCGGATACACCTTC.

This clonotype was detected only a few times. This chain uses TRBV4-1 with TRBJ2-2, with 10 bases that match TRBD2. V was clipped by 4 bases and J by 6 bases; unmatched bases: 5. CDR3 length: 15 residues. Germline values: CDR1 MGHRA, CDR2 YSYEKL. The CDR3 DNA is TGCGCCAGCAGCCTCGGGACTAGCGCGTCCGGGGAGCTGTTTTTT. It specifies CASSLGTSASGELFF.

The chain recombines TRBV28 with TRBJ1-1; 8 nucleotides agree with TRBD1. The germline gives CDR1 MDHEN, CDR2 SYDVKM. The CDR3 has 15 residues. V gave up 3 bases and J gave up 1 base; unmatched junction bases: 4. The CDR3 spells CASSFTDRGNTEAFF. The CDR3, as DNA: TGTGCCAGCAGTTTTACTGACAGGGGGAACACTGAAGCTTTCTTT.

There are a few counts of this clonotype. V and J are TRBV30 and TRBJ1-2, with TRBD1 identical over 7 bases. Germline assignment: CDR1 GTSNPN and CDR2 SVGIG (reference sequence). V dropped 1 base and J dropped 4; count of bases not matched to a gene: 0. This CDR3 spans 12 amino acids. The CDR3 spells CAWSGDSYGYTF. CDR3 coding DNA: TGTGCCTGGAGTGGGGACAGCTATGGCTACACCTTC.

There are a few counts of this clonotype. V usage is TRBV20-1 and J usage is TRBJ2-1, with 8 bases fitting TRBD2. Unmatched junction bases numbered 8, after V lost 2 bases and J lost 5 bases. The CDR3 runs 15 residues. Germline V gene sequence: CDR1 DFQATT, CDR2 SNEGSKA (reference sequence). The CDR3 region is CSARFGAGAHNEQFF. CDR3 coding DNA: TGCAGTGCTAGATTTGGAGCGGGAGCCCACAATGAGCAGTTCTTC.

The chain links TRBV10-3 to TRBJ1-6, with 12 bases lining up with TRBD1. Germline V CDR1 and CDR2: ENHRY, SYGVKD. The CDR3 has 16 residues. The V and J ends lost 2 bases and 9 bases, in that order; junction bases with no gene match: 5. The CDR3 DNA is TGTGCCATCAGTGAGGGGGACAGGGGGCGAGGTTCACCCCTCCACTTT. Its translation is CAISEGDRGRGSPLHF.

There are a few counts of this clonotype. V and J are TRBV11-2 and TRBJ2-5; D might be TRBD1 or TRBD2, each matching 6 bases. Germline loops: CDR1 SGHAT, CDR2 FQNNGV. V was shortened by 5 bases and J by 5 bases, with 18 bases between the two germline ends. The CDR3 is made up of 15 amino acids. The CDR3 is CASSAILGGRETQYF. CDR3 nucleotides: TGTGCCAGCAGCGCAATACTCGGGGGCCGGGAGACCCAGTACTTC.

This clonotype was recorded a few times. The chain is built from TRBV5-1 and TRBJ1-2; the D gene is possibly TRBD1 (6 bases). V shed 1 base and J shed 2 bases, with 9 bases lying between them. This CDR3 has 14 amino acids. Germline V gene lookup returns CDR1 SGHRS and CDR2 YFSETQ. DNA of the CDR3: TGCGCCAGCAGCTTGACGGACAGCAACTATGGCTACACCTTC. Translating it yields CASSLTDSNYGYTF.

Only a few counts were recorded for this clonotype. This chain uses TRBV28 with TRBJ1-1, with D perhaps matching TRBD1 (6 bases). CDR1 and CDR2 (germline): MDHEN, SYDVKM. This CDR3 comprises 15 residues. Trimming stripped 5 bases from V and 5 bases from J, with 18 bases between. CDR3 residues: CASSPSRGAGTEAFF. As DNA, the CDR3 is TGTGCCAGCAGTCCAAGCCGGGGGGCGGGGACTGAAGCTTTCTTT.

The CDR3 DNA is TGTGCCACCAGTGATTCGACCGGGCAGAGCAGATACAATGAGCAGTTCTTC. It specifies CATSDSTGQSRYNEQFF. This sequence joins TRBV24-1 and TRBJ2-1, with no clear D. There are 17 residues in the CDR3. V was cut by 2 bases and J by 4 bases, with 17 bases left in between. Germline-derived CDR1 and CDR2 are KGHDR and SFDVKD.

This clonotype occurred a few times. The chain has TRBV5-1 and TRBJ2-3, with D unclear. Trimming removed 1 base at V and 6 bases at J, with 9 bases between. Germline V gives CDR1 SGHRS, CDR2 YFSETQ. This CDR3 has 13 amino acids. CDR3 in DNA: TGCGCCAGCAGCTTGAATAGCCCCGATACGCAGTATTTT. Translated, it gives CASSLNSPDTQYF. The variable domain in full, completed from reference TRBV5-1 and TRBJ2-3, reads KAGVTQTPRYLIKTRGQQVTLSCSPISGHRSVSWYQQTPGQGLQFLFEYFSETQRNKGNFPGRFSGRQFSNSRSEMNVSTLELGDSALYLCASSLNSPDTQYFGPGTRLTVL.

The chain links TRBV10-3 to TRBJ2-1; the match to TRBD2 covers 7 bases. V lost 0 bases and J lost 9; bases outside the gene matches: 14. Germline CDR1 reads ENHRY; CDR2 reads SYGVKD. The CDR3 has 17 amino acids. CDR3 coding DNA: TGTGCCATCAGTGAGTCGATGGGCGGGAGAGGGTCCGGTGAGCAGTTCTTC. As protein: CAISESMGGRGSGEQFF.

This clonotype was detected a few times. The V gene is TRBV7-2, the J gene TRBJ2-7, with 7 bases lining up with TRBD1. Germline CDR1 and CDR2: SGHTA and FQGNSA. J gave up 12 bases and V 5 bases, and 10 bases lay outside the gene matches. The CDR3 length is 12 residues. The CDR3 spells CASSLRQGRTYF. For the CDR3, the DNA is TGTGCCAGCAGCCTTCGACAGGGTCGGACGTACTTC.

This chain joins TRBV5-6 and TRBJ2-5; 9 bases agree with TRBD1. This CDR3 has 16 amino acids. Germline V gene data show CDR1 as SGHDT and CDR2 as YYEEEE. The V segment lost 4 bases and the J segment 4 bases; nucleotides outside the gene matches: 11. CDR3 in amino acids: CASSLLGQGSGETQYF. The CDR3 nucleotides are TGTGCCAGCAGCCTCCTAGGACAGGGGTCGGGAGAGACCCAGTACTTC.

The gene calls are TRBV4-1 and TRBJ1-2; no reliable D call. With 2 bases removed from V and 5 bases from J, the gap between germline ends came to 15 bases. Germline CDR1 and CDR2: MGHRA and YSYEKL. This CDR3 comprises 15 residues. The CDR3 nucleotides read TGCGCCAGCAGCCAAAATGGCGGTCTCGGGTATGGCTACACCTTC. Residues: CASSQNGGLGYGYTF.

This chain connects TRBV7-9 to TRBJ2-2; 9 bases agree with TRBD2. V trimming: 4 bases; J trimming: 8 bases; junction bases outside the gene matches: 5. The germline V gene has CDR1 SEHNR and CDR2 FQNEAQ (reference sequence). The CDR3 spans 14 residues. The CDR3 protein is CASSSIAGAGELFF. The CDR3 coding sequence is TGTGCCAGCAGCTCAATAGCGGGAGCGGGGGAGCTGTTTTTT.

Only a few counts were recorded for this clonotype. CDR3 sequence: CASSFGQGTQYF. The DNA for the CDR3 is TGTGCCAGCAGTTTCGGGCAGGGGACCCAGTACTTC. V and J are TRBV12-3 or TRBV12-4 and TRBJ2-5; TRBD1 might be the D (5 bases). The CDR3 length is 12 residues. Trimming cost V 3 bases and J 7 bases, with 9 bases left between them.

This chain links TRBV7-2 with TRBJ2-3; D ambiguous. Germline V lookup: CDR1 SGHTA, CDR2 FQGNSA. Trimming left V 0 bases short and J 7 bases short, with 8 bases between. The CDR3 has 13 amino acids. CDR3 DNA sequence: TGTGCCAGCAGCTTAGCCGGGCTGAATACGCAGTATTTT. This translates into CASSLAGLNTQYF.

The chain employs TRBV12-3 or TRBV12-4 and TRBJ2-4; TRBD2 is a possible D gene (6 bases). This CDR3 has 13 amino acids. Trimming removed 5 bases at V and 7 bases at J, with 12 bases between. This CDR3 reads CASSPYLANIQYF. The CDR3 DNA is TGTGCCAGCAGTCCGTATCTAGCGAACATTCAGTACTTC.

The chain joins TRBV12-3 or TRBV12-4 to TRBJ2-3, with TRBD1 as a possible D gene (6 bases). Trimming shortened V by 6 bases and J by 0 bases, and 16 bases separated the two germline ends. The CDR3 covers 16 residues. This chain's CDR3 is CASSEHREWSTDTQYF. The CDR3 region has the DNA TGTGCCAGCAGCGAGCACAGGGAATGGAGCACAGATACGCAGTATTTT.

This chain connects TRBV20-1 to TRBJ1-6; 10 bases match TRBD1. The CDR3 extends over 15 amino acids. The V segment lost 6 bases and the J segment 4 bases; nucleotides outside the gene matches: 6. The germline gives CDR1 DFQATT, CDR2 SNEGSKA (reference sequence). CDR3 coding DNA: TGCAGTGCAGGGACAGGGGCCGGATATAATTCACCCCTCCACTTT. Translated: CSAGTGAGYNSPLHF.

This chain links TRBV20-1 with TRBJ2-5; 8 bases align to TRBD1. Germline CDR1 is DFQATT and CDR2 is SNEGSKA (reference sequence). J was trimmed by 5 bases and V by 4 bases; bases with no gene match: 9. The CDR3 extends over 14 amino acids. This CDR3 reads CSAIDRGGRETQYF. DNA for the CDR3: TGCAGTGCTATCGACAGGGGCGGTAGGGAGACCCAGTACTTC.